These 8 T cell receptor beta chains share one sample of origin, sequenced in a study of OX40 agonist ivuxolimab in advanced cancers. To prepare the library, the immunoSEQ multiplex PCR assay was applied. Sourced from immuneACCESS, this table was stored by TCRdb with only in-frame sequences that have V and J called. A share of the clones is absent; for the studies checked, an unresolved V gene accounts for under half, and the remainder has no known explanation. The sample contains 50,000 or so clones, 84% of them found a single time. The ten largest clones take up about 4.8% of the sample. The source material was CD4+ or CD8+ T cells sorted from blood, sampled in a trial of the OX40 agonist ivuxolimab. Receptor source: an adult with an advanced solid tumor such as melanoma, head and neck, liver or kidney cancer.

Only a few counts were recorded for this clone. V and J are TRBV29-1 and TRBJ1-5, with D possibly being TRBD1 (5 bases). Germline CDR1 SQVTM, CDR2 ANQGSEA. This CDR3 comprises 12 residues. The ends were cut back, 4 bases at V and 4 bases at J, with 8 bases in the middle. The DNA for the CDR3 is TGCAGCGTTGGACAGCGAAATCAGCCCCAGCATTTT. Encoded protein: CSVGQRNQPQHF.

This clone was detected only a few times. V is TRBV7-9 and J is TRBJ2-1; D is ambiguous. Germline CDR1 SEHNR, CDR2 FQNEAQ (reference sequence). V was clipped by 6 bases and J by 2 bases, with 14 bases between them. CDR3 length: 15 amino acids. The CDR3 coding sequence is TGTGCCAGCAGTTCACCCCGGGTAACCTACAATGAGCAGTTCTTC. This sequence encodes CASSSPRVTYNEQFF. Filled out from reference TRBV7-9 and TRBJ2-1, the complete variable domain reads DTGVSQNPRHKITKRGQNVTFRCDPISEHNRLYWYRQTLGQGPEFLTYFQNEAQLEKSRLLSDRFSAERPKGSFSTLEIQRTEQGDSAMYLCASSSPRVTYNEQFFGPGTRLTVL.

The table lists this clone with a few counts. This chain connects TRBV30 to TRBJ2-7; TRBD1 aligns across 9 bases. Losses at the gene ends were 5 bases for V and 1 base for J; bases not matched to a gene: 3. Per germline, CDR1 GTSNPN and CDR2 SVGIG (reference sequence). The CDR3 sequence is 13 residues long. The CDR3: CAWETGGSYEQYF. As DNA, the CDR3 is TGTGCCTGGGAGACAGGGGGATCCTACGAGCAGTACTTC.

This clone was recorded once. V gene TRBV6-1 combines with J gene TRBJ1-2; 7 positions agree with TRBD1. Germline trimming cut 3 bases from V and 8 bases from J; bases unmatched to any gene: 12. The germline V gene encodes CDR1 MNHNS and CDR2 SASEGT. The CDR3 covers 15 residues. The CDR3 sequence is CASSEGTAKEQGYTF. The CDR3 coding sequence is TGTGCCAGCAGTGAGGGGACAGCCAAGGAGCAGGGCTACACCTTC.

The chain combines TRBV2 with TRBJ2-5; D is undetermined. V was clipped by 8 bases and J by 10 bases, with 14 bases between them. Per the germline V gene, CDR1 is SNHLY and CDR2 is FYNNEI. This CDR3 comprises 11 residues. The CDR3 DNA is TGTGCCAGCGTTCGCTCAGGAGACCAGTACTTC. Its protein is CASVRSGDQYF.

CDR3 in DNA: TGCGCCAGCAGCTCTATGGACAGGGCGGCTGGGGCCAACGTCCTGACTTTC. Its translation: CASSSMDRAAGANVLTF. The chain couples TRBV5-1 to TRBJ2-6; TRBD1 agrees at 8 bases. The CDR3 is made up of 17 amino acids. Germline loops: CDR1 SGHRS, CDR2 YFSETQ. V shed 3 bases, J shed 2 bases, and the junction held 7 bases outside the gene matches.

This chain uses TRBV13 with TRBJ2-7, with D possibly TRBD1 on 5 matching bases. The germline gives CDR1 PRHDT, CDR2 FYEKMQ (reference sequence). Trimming took off 3 bases at V and 2 bases at J, with 11 bases between the two ends. The CDR3 contains 14 residues. CDR3 nucleotides: TGTGCCAGCAGCTTGGGGCCAGGGACCTACGAGCAGTACTTC. Its translation: CASSLGPGTYEQYF.

The chain carries TRBV11-2 and TRBJ2-5; 12 bases are shared with TRBD2. The V and J ends lost 3 bases and 1 base, in that order; junction bases with no gene match: 3. CDR3 length: 16 amino acids. Germline CDR1 is SGHAT and CDR2 is FQNNGV. CDR3 loop: CASSFGLAGFQETQYF. DNA for the CDR3: TGTGCCAGCAGCTTCGGACTAGCGGGGTTCCAAGAGACCCAGTACTTC. Full variable domain (remainder filled in from reference TRBV11-2 and TRBJ2-5): EAGVAQSPRYKIIEKRQSVAFWCNPISGHATLYWYQQILGQGPKLLIQFQNNGVVDDSQLPKDRFSAERLKGVDSTLKIQPAKLEDSAVYLCASSFGLAGFQETQYFGPGTRLLVL.